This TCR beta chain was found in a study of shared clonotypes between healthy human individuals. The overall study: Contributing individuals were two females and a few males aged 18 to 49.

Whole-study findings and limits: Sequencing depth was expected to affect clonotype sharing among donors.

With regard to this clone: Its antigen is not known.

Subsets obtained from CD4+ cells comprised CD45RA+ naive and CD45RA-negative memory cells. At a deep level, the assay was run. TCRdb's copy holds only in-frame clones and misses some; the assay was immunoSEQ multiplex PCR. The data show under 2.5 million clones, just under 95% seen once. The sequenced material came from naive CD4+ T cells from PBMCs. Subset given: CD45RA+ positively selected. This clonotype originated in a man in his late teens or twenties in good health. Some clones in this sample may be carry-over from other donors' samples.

CDR3 in amino acids: CASSTDTNTEAFF. The CDR3 DNA follows: TGTGCCAGCAGCACCGACACCAACACTGAAGCTTTCTTT. The genes are TRBV7-3 and TRBJ1-1; no firm D call. Germline CDR1 is SGHTA and CDR2 is FQGTGA. The germline V and J ends were trimmed by 5 bases and 2 bases, with 9 bases remaining between them. The length of the CDR3 is 13 residues.